These T cell receptor beta chains were read from a single sample in a study of T cell responses to AZD1222 COVID-19 vaccine. Sequencing was performed with immunoSEQ multiplex PCR; in TCRdb, only in-frame clones are kept and a portion is missing. This table has approximately 83,000 clones, 75% to 95% appearing once. Sequences were derived from peripheral blood, sampled on day 0 of MenACWY control vaccination. Receptor source: an adult in good health. Each CDR3 is given with its conserved first and last residue. Each record gives: D gene, V gene, J gene, CDR3 protein, CDR3 DNA. The D gene is left open where the match is weak.

>.|TRBV9|TRBJ1-3
CASSVGGGNTIYF
TGTGCCAGCAGCGTAGGGGGAGGAAACACCATATATTTT
>.|TRBV9|TRBJ1-3
CASSVTAGNTIYF
TGTGCCAGCAGCGTGACGGCTGGAAACACCATATATTTT
>.|TRBV28|TRBJ1-5
CASSGAKGGNQPQHF
TGTGCCAGCAGCGGGGCCAAAGGAGGCAATCAGCCCCAGCATTTT
>.|TRBV15|TRBJ2-1
CATSRDSDREEQFF
TGTGCCACCAGCAGAGATAGTGACCGGGAAGAGCAGTTCTTC
>.|TRBV11-3|TRBJ2-5
CASSRGHQETQYF
TGTGCCAGCAGCCGGGGACATCAAGAGACCCAGTACTTC
>TRBD1|TRBV7-9|TRBJ2-1
CASSLAGTGSDNEQFF
TGTGCCAGCAGCTTGGCCGGGACAGGGAGCGACAATGAGCAGTTCTTC
>.|TRBV29-1|TRBJ2-6
CSVVTSGANVLTF
TGCAGCGTTGTGACCTCTGGGGCCAACGTCCTGACTTTC
>.|TRBV11-2|TRBJ2-3
CASSFRGWDTDTQYF
TGTGCCAGCAGCTTTCGGGGGTGGGACACAGATACGCAGTATTTT
>.|TRBV4-1|TRBJ2-3
CASSQPDRPTDTQYF
TGCGCCAGCAGCCAACCGGACAGACCCACAGATACGCAGTATTTT
>TRBD1|TRBV13|TRBJ1-1
CASSLGQGRTEAFF
TGTGCCAGCAGCTTGGGACAGGGAAGGACTGAAGCTTTCTTT
>.|TRBV5-1|TRBJ2-7
CASSLASGSSYEQYF
TGCGCCAGCAGCTTGGCGAGCGGTAGCTCCTACGAGCAGTACTTC
>TRBD2|TRBV28|TRBJ2-5
CASSLTGTSIVTGQYF
TGTGCCAGCAGTTTGACCGGGACTAGCATTGTGACGGGCCAGTACTTC
>TRBD1|TRBV27|TRBJ1-1
CASSDRRQGMKAFF
TGTGCCAGCAGTGACCGGAGACAGGGGATGAAAGCTTTCTTT
>.|TRBV7-9|TRBJ1-3
CASSYESSGNTIYF
TGTGCCAGCAGCTATGAGTCATCTGGAAACACCATATATTTT
>.|TRBV5-6|TRBJ1-2
CASSTQGRRDGYTF
TGTGCCAGCAGCACTCAAGGACGGAGGGATGGCTACACCTTC
>.|TRBV28|TRBJ1-2
CASRGGSYGYTF
TGTGCCAGCAGAGGCGGAAGCTATGGCTACACCTTC
>.|TRBV5-1|TRBJ2-1
CASSFRDSYNEQFF
TGCGCCAGCAGCTTCCGGGACTCCTACAATGAGCAGTTCTTC
>.|TRBV6-5|TRBJ1-2
CASSYSTHPGGHGYTF
TGTGCCAGCAGTTACTCGACACACCCGGGGGGCCACGGCTACACCTTC
>.|TRBV20-1|TRBJ1-5
CSASFGGGNQPQHF
TGCAGTGCCAGTTTCGGAGGTGGCAATCAGCCCCAGCATTTT
>.|TRBV19|TRBJ2-2
CASSILGRETGELFF
TGTGCCAGTAGTATCTTGGGACGAGAAACCGGGGAGCTGTTTTTT
>.|TRBV7-2|TRBJ1-1
CASSFPGYTEAFF
TGTGCCAGCAGCTTTCCAGGGTACACTGAAGCTTTCTTT
>.|TRBV4-1|TRBJ1-2
CASSQVFVSGEDYTF
TGCGCCAGCAGCCAAGTGTTCGTTTCGGGGGAAGACTACACCTTC